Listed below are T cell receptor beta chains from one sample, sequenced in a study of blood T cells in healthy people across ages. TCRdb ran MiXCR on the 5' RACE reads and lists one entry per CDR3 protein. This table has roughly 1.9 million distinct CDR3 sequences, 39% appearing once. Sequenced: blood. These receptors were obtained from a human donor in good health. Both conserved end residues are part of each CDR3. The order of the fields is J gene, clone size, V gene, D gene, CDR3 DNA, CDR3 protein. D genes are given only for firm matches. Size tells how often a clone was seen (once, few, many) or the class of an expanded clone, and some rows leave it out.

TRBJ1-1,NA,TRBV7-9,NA,TGTGCCAGCAGCTTAGATACAGATGAAGCTTTCTTT,CASSLDTDEAFF
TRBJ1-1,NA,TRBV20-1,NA,TGCAGTGTAAAGAGTCAGAGATTTATTACTGAAGCTTTCTTT,CSVKSQRFITEAFF
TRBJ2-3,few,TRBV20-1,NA,TGCAGTGCTAGGATGCAGGGGAACACAGATACGCAGTATTTT,CSARMQGNTDTQYF
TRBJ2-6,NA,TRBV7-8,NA,TGTGCCAGCAGCTTAGCGAGGGGCTGGGCCAACGTCCGGACTTTC,CASSLARGWANVRTF
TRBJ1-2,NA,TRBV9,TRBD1,TGTGCCAGCACCCTAGGACAGGAGAATAACTATGGCTACACCTTC,CASTLGQENNYGYTF
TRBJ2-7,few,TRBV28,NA,TGTGCCAGCAGGTCCCCGGGTAGTGCCTACGAGCAGTACTTC,CASRSPGSAYEQYF
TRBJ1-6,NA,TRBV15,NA,TGTGCCACCAGCAGAGATGCAGGACAGTATAATTCACCCCTCCACTTT,CATSRDAGQYNSPLHF
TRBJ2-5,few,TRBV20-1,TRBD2,TGCAGTGCTAGATCACCGGGACTAGCGGGGGGGCCGGGGACCCAGTACTTC,CSARSPGLAGGPGTQYF
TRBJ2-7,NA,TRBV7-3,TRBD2,TGTGCCAGCAGCTTACTAGCGGGGGGATACAATGAGCAGTACTTC,CASSLLAGGYNEQYF
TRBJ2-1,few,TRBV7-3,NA,TGTGCCAGCAGCTTCCACCCCGGATACAATGAGCAGTTCTTC,CASSFHPGYNEQFF
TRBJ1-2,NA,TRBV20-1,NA,TGCAGTGCTATCAGGAGGGGATTTGGGGGCTACACCTTC,CSAIRRGFGGYTF
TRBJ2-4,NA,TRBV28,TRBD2,TGTGCCAGCAGTTTCCCGAACAGCGGGGGGGCTCAAGCCAAAAACATTCAGTACTTC,CASSFPNSGGAQAKNIQYF
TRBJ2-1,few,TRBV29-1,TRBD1,TGCAGCATCCGGGACAGTATGTACAATGAGCAGTTCTTC,CSIRDSMYNEQFF
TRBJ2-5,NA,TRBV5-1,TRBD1,TGCGCCAGCAGCGTCCCTACAGGGGGGGAGACCCAGTACTTC,CASSVPTGGETQYF
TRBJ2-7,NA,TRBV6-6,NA,TGTGCCAGTTGGGTACGGGGTTACGAGCAGTACTTC,CASWVRGYEQYF
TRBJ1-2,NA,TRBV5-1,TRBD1,TGCGCCAGCAACTCGACAGGGGCCAACTATGGCTACACCTTC,CASNSTGANYGYTF
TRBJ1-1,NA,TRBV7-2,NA,TGTGCCAGCAGCTTAGGAGGACGGCGTGAAGCTTTCTTT,CASSLGGRREAFF
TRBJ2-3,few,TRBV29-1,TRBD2,TGCAGCGTGGCTACTAGCGTCGGCACAGATACGCAGTATTTT,CSVATSVGTDTQYF
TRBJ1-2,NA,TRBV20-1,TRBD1,TGCAGTGCAACTAAGACAGGGGAAAACTATGGCTACACCTTC,CSATKTGENYGYTF
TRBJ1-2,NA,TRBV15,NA,TGTGCCACCAGCAGAGTCCCAGGGGTACGGACTAACTATGGCTACACCTTC,CATSRVPGVRTNYGYTF
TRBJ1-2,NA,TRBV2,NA,TGTGCCAGCAAGGAAGGGGCAGAACGAGGCTACACCTTC,CASKEGAERGYTF
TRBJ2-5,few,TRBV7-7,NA,TGTGCTAGCAGCTTAGTTTCTGAGGGGCGCGAGACCCAGTACTTC,CASSLVSEGRETQYF